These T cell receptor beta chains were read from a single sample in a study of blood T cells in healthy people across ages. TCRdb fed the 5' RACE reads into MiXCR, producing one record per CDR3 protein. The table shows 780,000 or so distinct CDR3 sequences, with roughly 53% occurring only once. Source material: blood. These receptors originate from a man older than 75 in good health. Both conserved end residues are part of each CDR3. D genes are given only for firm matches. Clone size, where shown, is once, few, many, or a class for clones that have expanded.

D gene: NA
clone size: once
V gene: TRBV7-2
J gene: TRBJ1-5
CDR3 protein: CASSLAGGPQHF
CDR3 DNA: TGTGCCAGCAGCTTAGCTGGGGGACCCCAGCATTTT

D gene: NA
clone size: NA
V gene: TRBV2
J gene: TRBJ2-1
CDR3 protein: CASSDGRGTGWDNEQFF
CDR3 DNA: TGTGCCAGCAGTGATGGGCGAGGGACGGGGTGGGACAATGAGCAGTTCTTC

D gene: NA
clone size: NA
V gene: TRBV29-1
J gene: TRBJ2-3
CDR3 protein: CSVEENPDTQYF
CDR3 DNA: TGCAGCGTTGAAGAAAATCCCGATACGCAGTATTTT

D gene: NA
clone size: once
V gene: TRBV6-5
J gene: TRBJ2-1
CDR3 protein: CASSYAEDSYNEQFF
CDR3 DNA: TGTGCCAGCAGTTACGCGGAGGACTCCTACAATGAGCAGTTCTTC

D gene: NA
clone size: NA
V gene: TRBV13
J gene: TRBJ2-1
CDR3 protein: CASTPKKAIRSYNEQFF
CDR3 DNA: TGTGCCAGCACCCCAAAAAAGGCGATACGGTCCTACAATGAGCAGTTCTTC

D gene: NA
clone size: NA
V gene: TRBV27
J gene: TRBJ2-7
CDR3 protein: CASSWAVSYEQYF
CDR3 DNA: TGTGCCAGCAGTTGGGCTGTCTCCTACGAGCAGTACTTC

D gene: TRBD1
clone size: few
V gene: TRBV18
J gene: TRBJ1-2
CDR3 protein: CASSPAGQGNYGYTF
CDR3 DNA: TGTGCCAGCTCACCAGCGGGACAGGGAAACTATGGCTACACCTTC

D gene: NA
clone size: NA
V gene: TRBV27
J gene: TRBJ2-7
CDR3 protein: CASSWGSYDRGEQYF
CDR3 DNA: TGTGCCAGCAGCTGGGGGAGTTATGATCGTGGCGAGCAGTACTTC

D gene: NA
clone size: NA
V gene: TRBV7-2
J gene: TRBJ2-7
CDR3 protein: CASSLAETFSYEQYF
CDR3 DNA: TGTGCCAGCAGCTTAGCGGAGACCTTCTCCTACGAGCAGTACTTC

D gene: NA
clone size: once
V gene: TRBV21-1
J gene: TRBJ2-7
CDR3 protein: CASRVRGLSSYEQYF
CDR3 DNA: TGTGCCAGCAGGGTCAGGGGTTTAAGCTCCTATGAGCAGTACTTC

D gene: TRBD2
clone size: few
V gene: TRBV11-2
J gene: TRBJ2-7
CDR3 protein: CASSLGASGRTHEQYF
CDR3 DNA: TGTGCCAGCAGCTTAGGGGCTAGCGGGAGGACACACGAGCAGTACTTC

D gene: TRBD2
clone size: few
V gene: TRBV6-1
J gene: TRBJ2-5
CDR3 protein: CASSMGGSGSGETQYF
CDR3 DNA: TGTGCCAGCAGTATGGGGGGTAGCGGGAGTGGTGAGACCCAGTACTTC

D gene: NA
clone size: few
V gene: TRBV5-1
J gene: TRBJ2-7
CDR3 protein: CASSLLTGTIYEQYF
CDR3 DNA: TGTGCCAGCAGCTTGTTGACAGGGACTATCTACGAGCAGTACTTC

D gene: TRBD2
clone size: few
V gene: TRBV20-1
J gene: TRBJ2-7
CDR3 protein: CSARRDTGGRRYEQYF
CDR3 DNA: TGCAGTGCTAGGCGGGATACCGGCGGGAGGAGGTACGAGCAGTACTTC

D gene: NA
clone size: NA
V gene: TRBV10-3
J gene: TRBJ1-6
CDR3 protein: CAIRGSGISALHF
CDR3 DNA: TGTGCCATCCGAGGGTCGGGGATTTCAGCCCTCCACTTT

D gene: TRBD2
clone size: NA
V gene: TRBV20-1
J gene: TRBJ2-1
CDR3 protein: CSARARFSSGNNEQFF
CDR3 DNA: TGCAGTGCTAGAGCCCGGTTTTCTAGCGGGAACAATGAGCAGTTCTTC

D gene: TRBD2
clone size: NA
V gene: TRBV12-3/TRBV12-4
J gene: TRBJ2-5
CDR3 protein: CASSLDRTSGSVNEQYF
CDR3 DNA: TGTGCCAGCAGTTTAGACCGGACTAGCGGGAGTGTGAATGAGCAGTACTTC

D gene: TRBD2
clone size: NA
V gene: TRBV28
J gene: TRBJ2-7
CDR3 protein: CASSLWQASGSSYEQYF
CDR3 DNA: TGTGCCAGCAGTTTATGGCAGGCTAGCGGGAGCTCCTACGAGCAGTACTTC

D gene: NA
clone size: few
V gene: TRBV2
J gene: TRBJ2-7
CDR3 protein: CASSEFYEQYF
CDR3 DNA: TGTGCCAGCAGTGAATTCTACGAGCAGTACTTC

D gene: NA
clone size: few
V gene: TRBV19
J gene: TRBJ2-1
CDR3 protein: CASSIRTAYNEQFF
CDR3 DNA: TGTGCCAGTAGTATAAGGACAGCCTACAATGAGCAGTTCTTC

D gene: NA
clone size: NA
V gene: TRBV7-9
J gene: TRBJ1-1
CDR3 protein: CASSLDGENTEAFF
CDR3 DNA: TGTGCCAGCAGCTTAGATGGAGAGAACACTGAAGCTTTCTTT

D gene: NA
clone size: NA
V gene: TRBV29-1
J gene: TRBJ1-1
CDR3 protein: CSVQTMNTEAFF
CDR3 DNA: TGCAGCGTCCAGACCATGAACACTGAAGCTTTCTTT

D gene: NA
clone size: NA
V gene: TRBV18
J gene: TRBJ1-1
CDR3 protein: CASSPQGGTNTEAFF
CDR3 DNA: TGTGCCAGCTCACCACAGGGGGGCACGAACACTGAAGCTTTCTTT

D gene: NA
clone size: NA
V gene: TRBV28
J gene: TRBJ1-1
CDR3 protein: CASSLRGLGNTEAFF
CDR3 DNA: TGTGCCAGCAGTTTGAGGGGACTAGGAAACACTGAAGCTTTCTTT

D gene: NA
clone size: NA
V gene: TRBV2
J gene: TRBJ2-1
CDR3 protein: CATGVIEQFF
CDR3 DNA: TGTGCCACTGGGGTGATTGAGCAGTTCTTC

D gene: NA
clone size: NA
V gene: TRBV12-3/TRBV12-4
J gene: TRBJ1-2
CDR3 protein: CASSLKYGYTF
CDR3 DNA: TGTGCCAGCAGTTTAAAGTATGGCTACACCTTC

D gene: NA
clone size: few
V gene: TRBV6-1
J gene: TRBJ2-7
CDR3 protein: CASSESWREQYF
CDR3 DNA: TGTGCCAGCAGTGAAAGTTGGCGTGAGCAGTACTTC

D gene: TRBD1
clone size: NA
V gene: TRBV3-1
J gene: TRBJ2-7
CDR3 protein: CASSSAGTGTFEQYF
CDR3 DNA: TGTGCCAGCAGCTCGGCCGGGACAGGGACTTTCGAGCAGTACTTC

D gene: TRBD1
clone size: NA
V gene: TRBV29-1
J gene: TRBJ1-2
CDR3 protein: CSVVASDRAGYGYTF
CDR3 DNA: TGCAGCGTTGTTGCCTCTGACAGGGCGGGGTATGGCTACACCTTC

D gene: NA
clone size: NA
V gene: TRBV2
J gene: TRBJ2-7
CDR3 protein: CASSYRQPSSYEQYF
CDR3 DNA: TGTGCCAGCAGTTATAGACAGCCGAGCTCCTACGAGCAGTACTTC

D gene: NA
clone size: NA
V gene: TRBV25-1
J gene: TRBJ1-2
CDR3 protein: CATGPPYSDGYTF
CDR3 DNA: TGTGCCACCGGACCTCCCTACTCGGATGGCTACACCTTC

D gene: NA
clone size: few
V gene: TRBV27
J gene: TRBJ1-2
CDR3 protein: CASSIKRDGSGRDGYTF
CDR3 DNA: TGTGCCAGCAGTATTAAGAGGGACGGCTCGGGGAGGGATGGCTACACCTTC

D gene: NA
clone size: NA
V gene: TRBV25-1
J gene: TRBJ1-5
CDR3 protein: CATPGDQPQHF
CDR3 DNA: TGTGCCACCCCTGGGGATCAACCCCAGCATTTT

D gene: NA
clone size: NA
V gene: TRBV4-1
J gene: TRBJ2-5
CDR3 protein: CASSQPGRGGVETQYF
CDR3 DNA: TGCGCCAGCAGCCAGCCAGGACGGGGCGGGGTAGAGACCCAGTACTTC

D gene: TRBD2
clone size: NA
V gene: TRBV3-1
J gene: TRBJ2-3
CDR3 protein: CASSQEKASGSLDTQYF
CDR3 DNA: TGTGCCAGCAGCCAAGAAAAGGCTAGCGGGAGCTTGGATACGCAGTATTTT

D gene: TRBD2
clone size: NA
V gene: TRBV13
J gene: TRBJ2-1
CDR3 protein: CASSSGLANEQFF
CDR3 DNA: TGTGCCAGCAGCTCCGGACTAGCGAATGAGCAGTTCTTC

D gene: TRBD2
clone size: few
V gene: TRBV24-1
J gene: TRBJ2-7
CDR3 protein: CATSPGGSYEQYF
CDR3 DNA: TGTGCCACCAGCCCGGGGGGGTCCTACGAGCAGTACTTC

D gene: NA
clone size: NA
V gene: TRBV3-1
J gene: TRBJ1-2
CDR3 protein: CASSPYSGGYGYTF
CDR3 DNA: TGTGCCAGCAGCCCCTATTCTGGGGGGTATGGCTACACCTTC

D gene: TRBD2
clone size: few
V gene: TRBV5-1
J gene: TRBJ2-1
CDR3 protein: CASSLAPLAGYNEQFF
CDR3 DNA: TGCGCCAGCAGCTTGGCCCCCCTAGCGGGCTACAATGAGCAGTTCTTC

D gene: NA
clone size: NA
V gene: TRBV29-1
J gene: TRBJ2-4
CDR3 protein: CSVDPGTDIQYF
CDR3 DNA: TGCAGCGTTGATCCGGGGACGGACATTCAGTACTTC

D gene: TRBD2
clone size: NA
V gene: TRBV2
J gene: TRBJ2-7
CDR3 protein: CASSSGTSLYNEQYF
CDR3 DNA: TGTGCCAGCAGTTCCGGGACTAGTCTGTACAATGAGCAGTACTTC

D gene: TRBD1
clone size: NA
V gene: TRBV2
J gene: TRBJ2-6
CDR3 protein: CASRDRGLRSGANVLTF
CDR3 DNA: TGTGCCAGCAGGGACAGGGGGCTGAGGTCTGGGGCCAACGTCCTGACTTTC

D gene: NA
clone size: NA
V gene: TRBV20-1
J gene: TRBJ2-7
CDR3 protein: CSARDVRGALYEQYF
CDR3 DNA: TGCAGTGCTAGAGATGTAAGGGGGGCATTGTACGAGCAGTACTTC

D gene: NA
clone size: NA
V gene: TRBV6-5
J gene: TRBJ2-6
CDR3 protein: CASSYSQASGANVLTF
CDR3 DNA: TGTGCCAGCAGTTACTCTCAGGCGTCTGGGGCCAACGTCCTGACTTTC

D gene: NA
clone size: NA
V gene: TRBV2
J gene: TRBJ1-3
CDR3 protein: CASRLQGGGNTIYF
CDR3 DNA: TGTGCCAGCAGGCTACAGGGAGGTGGAAACACCATATATTTT

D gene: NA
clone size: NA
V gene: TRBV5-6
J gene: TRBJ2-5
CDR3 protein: CASSSSQRRAGNNEQYF
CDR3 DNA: TGTGCCAGCAGCTCTAGCCAGCGCAGGGCAGGGAACAATGAGCAGTACTTC

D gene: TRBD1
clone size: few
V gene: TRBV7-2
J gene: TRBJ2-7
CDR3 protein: CASSLDRDRAVYEQYF
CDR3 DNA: TGTGCCAGCAGCTTAGACCGGGACAGGGCCGTCTACGAGCAGTACTTC

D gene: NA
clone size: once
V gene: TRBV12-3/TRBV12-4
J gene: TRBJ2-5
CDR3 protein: CASSPWTGENIQYF
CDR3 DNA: TGTGCCAGCAGTCCGTGGACGGGCGAAAACATCCAGTACTTC

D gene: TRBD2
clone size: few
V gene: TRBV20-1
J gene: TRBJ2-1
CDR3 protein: CSAALAGFGNEQFF
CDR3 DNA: TGCAGTGCCGCACTAGCGGGATTCGGAAATGAGCAGTTCTTC

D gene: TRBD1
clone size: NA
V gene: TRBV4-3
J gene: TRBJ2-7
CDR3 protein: CASSASTGYPYEQYF
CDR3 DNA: TGCGCCAGCAGCGCCTCGACAGGGTACCCCTACGAGCAGTACTTC

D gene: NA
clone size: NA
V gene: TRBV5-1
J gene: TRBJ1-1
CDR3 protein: CASSLEGELTEAFF
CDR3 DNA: TGCGCCAGCAGCTTGGAGGGGGAGTTAACTGAAGCTTTCTTT

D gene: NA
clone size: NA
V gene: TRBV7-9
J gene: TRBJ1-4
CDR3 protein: CASSFPNEKLFF
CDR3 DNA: TGTGCCAGCAGCTTCCCTAATGAAAAACTGTTTTTT